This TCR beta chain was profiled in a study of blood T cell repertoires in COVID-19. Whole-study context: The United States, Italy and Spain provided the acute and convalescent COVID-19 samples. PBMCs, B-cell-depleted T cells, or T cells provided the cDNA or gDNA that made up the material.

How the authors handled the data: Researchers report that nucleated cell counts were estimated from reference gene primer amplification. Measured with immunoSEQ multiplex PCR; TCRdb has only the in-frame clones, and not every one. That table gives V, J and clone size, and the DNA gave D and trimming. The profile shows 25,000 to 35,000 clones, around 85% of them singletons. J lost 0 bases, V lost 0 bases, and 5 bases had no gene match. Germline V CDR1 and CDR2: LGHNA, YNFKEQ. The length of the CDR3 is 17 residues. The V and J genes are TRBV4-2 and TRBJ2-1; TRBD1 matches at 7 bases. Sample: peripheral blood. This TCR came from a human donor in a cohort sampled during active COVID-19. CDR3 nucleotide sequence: TGTGCCAGCAGCCAAGATCCGGGACAGAGCTCCTACAATGAGCAGTTCTTC. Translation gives CASSQDPGQSSYNEQFF.